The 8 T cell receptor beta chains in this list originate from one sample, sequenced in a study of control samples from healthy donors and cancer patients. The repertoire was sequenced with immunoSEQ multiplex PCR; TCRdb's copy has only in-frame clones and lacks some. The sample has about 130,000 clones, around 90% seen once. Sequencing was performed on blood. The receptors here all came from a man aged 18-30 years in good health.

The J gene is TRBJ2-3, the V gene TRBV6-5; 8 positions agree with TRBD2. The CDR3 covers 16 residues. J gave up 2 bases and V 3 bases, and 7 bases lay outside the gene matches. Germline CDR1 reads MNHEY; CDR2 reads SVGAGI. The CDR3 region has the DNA TGTGCCAGCAGTTATAGAGGGCGGGGGGACACAGATACGCAGTATTTT. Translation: CASSYRGRGDTDTQYF.

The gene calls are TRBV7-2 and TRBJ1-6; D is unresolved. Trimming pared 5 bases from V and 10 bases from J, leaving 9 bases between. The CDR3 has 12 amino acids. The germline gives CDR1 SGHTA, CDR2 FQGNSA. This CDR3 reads CASSPDLSPLHF. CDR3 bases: TGTGCCAGCAGCCCGGACCTATCACCCCTCCACTTT.

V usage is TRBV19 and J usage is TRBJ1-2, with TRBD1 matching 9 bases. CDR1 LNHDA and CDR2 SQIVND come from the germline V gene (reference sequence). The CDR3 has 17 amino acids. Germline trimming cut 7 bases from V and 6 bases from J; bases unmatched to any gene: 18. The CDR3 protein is CASTPPWGNTGGDGYTF. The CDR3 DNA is TGTGCCAGTACACCTCCGTGGGGGAATACAGGGGGCGATGGCTACACCTTC.

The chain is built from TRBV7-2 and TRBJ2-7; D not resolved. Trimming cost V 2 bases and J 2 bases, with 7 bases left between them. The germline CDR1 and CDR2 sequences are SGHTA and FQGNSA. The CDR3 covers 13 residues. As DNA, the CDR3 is TGTGCCAGCAGCTTAAGCCATACCTACGAGCAGTACTTC. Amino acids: CASSLSHTYEQYF.

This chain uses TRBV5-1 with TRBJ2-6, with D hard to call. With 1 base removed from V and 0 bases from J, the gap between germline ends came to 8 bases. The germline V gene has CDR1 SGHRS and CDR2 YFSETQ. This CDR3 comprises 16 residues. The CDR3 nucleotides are TGCGCCAGCAGCTTGCCAATTATCTCTGGGGCCAACGTCCTGACTTTC. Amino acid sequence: CASSLPIISGANVLTF.

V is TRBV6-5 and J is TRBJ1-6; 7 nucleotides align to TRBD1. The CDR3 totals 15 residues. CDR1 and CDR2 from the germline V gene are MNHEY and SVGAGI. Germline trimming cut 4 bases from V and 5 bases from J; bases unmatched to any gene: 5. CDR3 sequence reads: CASSWGTVNNSPLHF. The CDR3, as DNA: TGTGCCAGCAGTTGGGGGACAGTCAATAATTCACCCCTCCACTTT.

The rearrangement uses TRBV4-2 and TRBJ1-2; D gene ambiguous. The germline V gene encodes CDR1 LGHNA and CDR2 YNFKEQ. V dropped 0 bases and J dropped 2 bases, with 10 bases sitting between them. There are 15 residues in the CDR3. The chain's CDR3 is CASSQERTRNYGYTF. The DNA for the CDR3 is TGTGCCAGCAGCCAAGAACGCACGCGCAACTATGGCTACACCTTC.

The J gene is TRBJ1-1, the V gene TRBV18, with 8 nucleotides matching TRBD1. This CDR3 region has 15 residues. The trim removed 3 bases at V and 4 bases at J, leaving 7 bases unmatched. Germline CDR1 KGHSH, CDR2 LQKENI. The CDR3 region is CASSPKGQGLTEAFF. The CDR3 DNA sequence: TGTGCCAGCTCACCGAAAGGACAGGGACTCACTGAAGCTTTCTTT. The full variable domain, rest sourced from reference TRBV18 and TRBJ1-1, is NAGVMQNPRHLVRRRGQEARLRCSPMKGHSHVYWYRQLPEEGLKFMVYLQKENIIDESGMPKERFSAEFPKEGPSILRIQQVVRGDSAAYFCASSPKGQGLTEAFFGQGTRLTVV.